This T cell receptor beta chain was sequenced for a study of ipilimumab plus nivolumab after autologous stem cell transplantation. In the study overall: Patients received a median of about five ipilimumab and roughly eight nivolumab doses.

Only in-frame clones appear in the TCRdb table, and some are missing; sequencing was by immunoSEQ multiplex PCR. The sample consists of 6,300 or so clones, approximately 92% of them appearing once. Ipilimumab, 1 mg/kg, started 14 to 28 days after autologous transplant. The receptor comes from a female donor with multiple myeloma. Sequenced here: PBMCs, sampled in a trial of ipilimumab plus nivolumab as post-transplant consolidation.

DNA of the CDR3: TGTGCCAGCAGCTTAAAACAGCCCCAAGAGACCCAGTACTTC. Translation gives CASSLKQPQETQYF. The chain employs TRBV5-4 and TRBJ2-5; D call uncertain. V lost 2 bases to trimming and J lost 1 base, with 9 bases between them. There are 14 residues in the CDR3. The V gene's germline CDR1 is SGHNT and CDR2 YYREEE (reference sequence).